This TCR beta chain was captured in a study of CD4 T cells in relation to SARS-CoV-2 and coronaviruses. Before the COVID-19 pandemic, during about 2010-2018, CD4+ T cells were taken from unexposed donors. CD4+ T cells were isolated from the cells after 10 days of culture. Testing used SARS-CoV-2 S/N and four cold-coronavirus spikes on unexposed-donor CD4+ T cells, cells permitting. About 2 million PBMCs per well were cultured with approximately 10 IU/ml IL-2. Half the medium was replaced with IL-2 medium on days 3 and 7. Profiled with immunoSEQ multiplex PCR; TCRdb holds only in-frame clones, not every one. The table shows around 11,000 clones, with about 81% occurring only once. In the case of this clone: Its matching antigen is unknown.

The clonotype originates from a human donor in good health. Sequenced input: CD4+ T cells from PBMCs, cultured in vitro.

The CDR3 loop is CASSWTSGRMSSYEQYF. CDR3 sequence (DNA): TGTGCCAGCAGTTGGACTAGCGGGAGGATGTCGTCCTACGAGCAGTACTTC. The chain recombines TRBV6-2 or TRBV6-3 with TRBJ2-7; 14 bases agree with TRBD2. Germline assignment: CDR1 MNHEY and CDR2 SVGEGT. Trimming cost V 4 bases and J 1 base; bases outside gene matches: 6. This CDR3 has 17 amino acids.